Described below is a single TCR beta chain sequence and its context. The record originates from a study of blood T cell repertoires in COVID-19. About the study: Some COVID-19 samples were acute and others convalescent; all came from the United States, Italy and Spain.

Germline CDR1 and CDR2: PRHDT and FYEKMQ (reference sequence). Losses at the gene ends were 5 bases for V and 3 bases for J; bases not matched to a gene: 9. The CDR3 totals 15 residues. Enrolled through a virtual design, the participants were between 18 and 89 years of age and came from under 30 US areas. The study assigned cohorts using participant-reported clinical history. As handled by the study authors: The authors estimated nucleated cell counts from reference gene primer amplification. TCRdb's table, derived via immunoSEQ multiplex PCR, lists solely in-frame clones and lacks some. V and J calls and clone size are those listed in that table; D and trimming were worked out from the DNA. The sample holds about 150,000 clones, 86% seen once.

This chain connects TRBV13 to TRBJ2-7; 8 nucleotides line up with TRBD2. This receptor was obtained from a man aged 50-60 years who had recovered from COVID-19. The specimen was PBMCs or T cells enriched from blood (not recorded which). CDR3 sequence: CASSGPSGRSYEQYF. The CDR3, as DNA: TGTGCCAGCAGCGGGCCGAGCGGGAGAAGCTACGAGCAGTACTTC.